This T cell receptor (beta chain) derives from a study of blood T cell repertoires in COVID-19. Study in general: The United States, Italy and Spain supplied acute and convalescent COVID-19 samples.

V was cut by 4 bases and J by 2 bases, with 22 bases left in between. The CDR3 has 17 residues. CDR1 SQVTM and CDR2 ANQGSEA come from the germline V gene. The authors' processing: Quantification of nucleated cells was approximated via reference gene primer amplification. Sequencing used immunoSEQ multiplex PCR; TCRdb keeps in-frame clones, though not all of them. V and J calls and clone size are those listed in that table; D and trimming were worked out from the DNA. The sample consists of approximately 300,000 clones, roughly 91% of them appearing once. What was sequenced was peripheral blood. The chain employs TRBV29-1 and TRBJ2-3, with D perhaps matching TRBD2 (7 bases). The clonotype comes from a man between 50 and 59 years old with active or convalescent COVID-19. The CDR3 is CSVVEAWGGALTDTQYF. CDR3 DNA sequence: TGCAGCGTTGTTGAGGCATGGGGGGGGGCCCTCACAGATACGCAGTATTTT.